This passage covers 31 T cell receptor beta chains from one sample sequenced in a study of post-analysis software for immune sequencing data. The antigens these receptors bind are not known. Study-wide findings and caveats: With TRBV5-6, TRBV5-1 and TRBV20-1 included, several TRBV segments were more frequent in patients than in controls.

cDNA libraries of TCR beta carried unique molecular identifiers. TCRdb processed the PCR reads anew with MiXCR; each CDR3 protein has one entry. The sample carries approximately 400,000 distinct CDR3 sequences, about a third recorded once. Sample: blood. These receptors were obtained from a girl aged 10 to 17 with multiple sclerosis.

This CDR3 reads CAGMGGDSTGELFF. CDR3 nucleotides: TGTGCCGGCATGGGCGGGGATTCCACCGGGGAGCTGTTTTTT. The rearrangement links TRBV2 to TRBJ2-2, with D possibly being TRBD2 (6 bases). Per germline, CDR1 SNHLY and CDR2 FYNNEI. This CDR3 region has 14 residues. V lost 11 bases and J 4 bases, leaving 17 bases between the germline ends.

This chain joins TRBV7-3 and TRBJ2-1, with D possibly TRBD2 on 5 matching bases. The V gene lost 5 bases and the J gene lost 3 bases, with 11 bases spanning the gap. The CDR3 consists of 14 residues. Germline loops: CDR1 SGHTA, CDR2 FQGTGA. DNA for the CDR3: TGTGCCAGCAGCCCTACCCGGGACTACAATGAGCAGTTCTTC. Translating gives CASSPTRDYNEQFF.

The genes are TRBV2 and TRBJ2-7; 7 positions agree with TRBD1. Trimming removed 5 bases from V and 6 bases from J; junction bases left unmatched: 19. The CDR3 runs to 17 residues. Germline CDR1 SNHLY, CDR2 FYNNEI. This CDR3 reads CASSLNKLPLRGREQYF. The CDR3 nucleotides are TGTGCCAGCAGTTTGAATAAACTCCCTTTAAGGGGGCGCGAGCAGTACTTC.

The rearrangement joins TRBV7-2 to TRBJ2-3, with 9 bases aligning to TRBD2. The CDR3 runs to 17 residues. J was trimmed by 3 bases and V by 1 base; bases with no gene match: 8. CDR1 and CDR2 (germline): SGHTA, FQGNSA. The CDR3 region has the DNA TGTGCCAGCAGCTTAGGTGACGTGCGGGGGGGTACAGATACGCAGTATTTT. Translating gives CASSLGDVRGGTDTQYF.

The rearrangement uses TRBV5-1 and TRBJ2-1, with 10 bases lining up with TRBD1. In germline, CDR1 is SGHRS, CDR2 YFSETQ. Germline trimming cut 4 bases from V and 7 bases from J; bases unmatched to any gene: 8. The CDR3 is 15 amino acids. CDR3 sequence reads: CASSPGTGEVNEQFF. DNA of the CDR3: TGCGCCAGCAGCCCCGGGACAGGGGAGGTGAATGAGCAGTTCTTC.

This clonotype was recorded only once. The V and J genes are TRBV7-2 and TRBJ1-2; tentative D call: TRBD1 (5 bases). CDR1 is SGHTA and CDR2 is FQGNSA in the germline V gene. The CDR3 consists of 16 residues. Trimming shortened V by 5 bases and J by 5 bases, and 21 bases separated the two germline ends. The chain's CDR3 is CASSTQPGLGPYGYTF. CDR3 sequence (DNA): TGTGCCAGCAGCACCCAGCCGGGACTGGGGCCTTATGGCTACACCTTC.

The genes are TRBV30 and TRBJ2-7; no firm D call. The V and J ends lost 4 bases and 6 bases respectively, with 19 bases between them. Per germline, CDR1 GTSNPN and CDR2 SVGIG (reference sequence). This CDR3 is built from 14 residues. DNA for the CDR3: TGTGCCTGGACGGCCCGTACCCCTTGGAGCGAGCAGTACTTC. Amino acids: CAWTARTPWSEQYF.

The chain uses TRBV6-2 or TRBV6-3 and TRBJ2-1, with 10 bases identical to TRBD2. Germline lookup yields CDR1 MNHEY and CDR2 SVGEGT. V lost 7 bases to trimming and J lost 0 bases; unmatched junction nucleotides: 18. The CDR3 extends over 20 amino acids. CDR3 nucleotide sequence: TGTGCCAGCACAATTCGACGGGGACTAGCGTTATTTAGCTCCTACAATGAGCAGTTCTTC. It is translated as CASTIRRGLALFSSYNEQFF.

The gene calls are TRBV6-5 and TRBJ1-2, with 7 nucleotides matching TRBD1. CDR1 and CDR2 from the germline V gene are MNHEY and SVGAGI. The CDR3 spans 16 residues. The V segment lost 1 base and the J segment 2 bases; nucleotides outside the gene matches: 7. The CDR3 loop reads CASSYLGRGGNYGYTF. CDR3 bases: TGTGCCAGCAGTTACTTGGGCCGAGGGGGCAACTATGGCTACACCTTC.

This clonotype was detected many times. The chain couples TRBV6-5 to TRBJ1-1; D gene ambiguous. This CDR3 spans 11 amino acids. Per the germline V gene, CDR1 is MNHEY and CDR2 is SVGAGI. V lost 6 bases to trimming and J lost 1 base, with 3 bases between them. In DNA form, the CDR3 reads TGTGCCAGCAGGGGGAACACTGAAGCTTTCTTT. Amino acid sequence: CASRGNTEAFF.

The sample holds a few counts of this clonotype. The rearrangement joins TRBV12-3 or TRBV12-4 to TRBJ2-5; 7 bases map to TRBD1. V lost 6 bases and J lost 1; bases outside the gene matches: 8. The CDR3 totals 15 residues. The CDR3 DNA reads TGTGCCAGCAGACGGGACAGCAATTCCCAAGAGACCCAGTACTTC. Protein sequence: CASRRDSNSQETQYF.

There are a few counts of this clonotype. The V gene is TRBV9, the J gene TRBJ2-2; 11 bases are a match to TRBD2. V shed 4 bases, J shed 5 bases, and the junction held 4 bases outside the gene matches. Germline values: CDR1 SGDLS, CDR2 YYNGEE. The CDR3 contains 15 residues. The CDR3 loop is CASSLGLAATGELFF. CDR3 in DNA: TGTGCCAGCAGCTTGGGACTAGCGGCGACCGGGGAGCTGTTTTTT.

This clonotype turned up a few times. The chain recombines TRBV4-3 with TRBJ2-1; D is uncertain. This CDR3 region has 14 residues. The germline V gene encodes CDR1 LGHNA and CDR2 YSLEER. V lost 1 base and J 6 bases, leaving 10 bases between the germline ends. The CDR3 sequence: CASSQVFPSNEQFF. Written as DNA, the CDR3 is TGCGCCAGCAGCCAAGTGTTTCCGAGCAATGAGCAGTTCTTC.

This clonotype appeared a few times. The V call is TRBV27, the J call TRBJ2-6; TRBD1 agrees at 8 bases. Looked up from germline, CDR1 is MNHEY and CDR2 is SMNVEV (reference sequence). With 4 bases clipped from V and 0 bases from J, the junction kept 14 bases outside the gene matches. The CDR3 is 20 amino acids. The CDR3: CASSSAGRGLLHSGANVLTF. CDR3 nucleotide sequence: TGTGCCAGCAGTTCGGCGGGCAGGGGGCTTCTCCACTCTGGGGCCAACGTCCTGACTTTC.

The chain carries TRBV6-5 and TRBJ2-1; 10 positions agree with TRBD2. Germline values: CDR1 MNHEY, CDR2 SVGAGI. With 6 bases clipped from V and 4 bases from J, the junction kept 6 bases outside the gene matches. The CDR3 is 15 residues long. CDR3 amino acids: CASRSGLAEYNEQFF. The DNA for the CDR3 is TGTGCCAGCAGATCTGGACTAGCGGAGTACAATGAGCAGTTCTTC.

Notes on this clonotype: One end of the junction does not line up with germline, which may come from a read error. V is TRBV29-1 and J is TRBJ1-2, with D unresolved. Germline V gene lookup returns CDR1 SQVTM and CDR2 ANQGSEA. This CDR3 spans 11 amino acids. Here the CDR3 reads CSVVSGYGYTF. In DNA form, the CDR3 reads TGCAGCGTTGTTTCAGGCTATGGTTACACCTTC.

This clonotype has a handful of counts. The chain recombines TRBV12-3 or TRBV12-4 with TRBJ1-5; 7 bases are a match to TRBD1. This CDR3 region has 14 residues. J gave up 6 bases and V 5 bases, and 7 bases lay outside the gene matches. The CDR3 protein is CASSIGGWGQPQHF. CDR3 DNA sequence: TGTGCCAGCAGTATAGGGGGCTGGGGTCAGCCCCAGCATTTT.

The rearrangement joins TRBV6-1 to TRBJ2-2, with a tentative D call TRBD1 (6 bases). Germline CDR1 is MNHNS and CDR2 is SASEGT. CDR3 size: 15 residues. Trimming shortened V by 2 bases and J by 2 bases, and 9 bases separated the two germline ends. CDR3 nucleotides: TGTGCCAGCAGTGAATGGACAGCTAACACCGGGGAGCTGTTTTTT. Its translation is CASSEWTANTGELFF.

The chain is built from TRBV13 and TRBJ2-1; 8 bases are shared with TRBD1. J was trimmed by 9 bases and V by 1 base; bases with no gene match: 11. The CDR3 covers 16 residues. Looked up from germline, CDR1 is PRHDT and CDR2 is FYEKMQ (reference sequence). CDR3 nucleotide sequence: TGTGCCAGCAGCTTAGATCGGACAGGGTTCAGCTTTGAGCAGTTCTTC. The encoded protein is CASSLDRTGFSFEQFF. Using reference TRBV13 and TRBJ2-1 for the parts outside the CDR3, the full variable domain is AAGVIQSPRHLIKEKRETATLKCYPIPRHDTVYWYQQGPGQDPQFLISFYEKMQSDKGSIPDRFSAQQFSDYHSELNMSSLELGDSALYFCASSLDRTGFSFEQFFGPGTRLTVL.

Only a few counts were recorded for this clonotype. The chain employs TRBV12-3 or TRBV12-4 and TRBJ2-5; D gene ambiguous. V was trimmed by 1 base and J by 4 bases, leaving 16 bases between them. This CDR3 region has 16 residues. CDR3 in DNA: TGTGCCAGCAGTTTAGGCGGCCCGGGTTTGGGAGAGACCCAGTACTTC. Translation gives CASSLGGPGLGETQYF.

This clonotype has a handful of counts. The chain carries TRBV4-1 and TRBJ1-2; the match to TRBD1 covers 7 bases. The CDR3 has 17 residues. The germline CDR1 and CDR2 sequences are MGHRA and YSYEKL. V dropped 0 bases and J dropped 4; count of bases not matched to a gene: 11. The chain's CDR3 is CASSQDQVGQPPYGYTF. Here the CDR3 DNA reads TGCGCCAGCAGCCAAGATCAGGTGGGACAGCCTCCCTATGGCTACACCTTC.

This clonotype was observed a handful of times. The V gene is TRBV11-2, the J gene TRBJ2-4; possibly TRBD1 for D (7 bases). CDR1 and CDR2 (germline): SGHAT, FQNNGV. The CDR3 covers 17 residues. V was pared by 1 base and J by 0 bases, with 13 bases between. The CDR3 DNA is TGTGCCAGCAGCTTAGGGGACAGCGGGCTAGCCAAAAACATTCAGTACTTC. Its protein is CASSLGDSGLAKNIQYF.

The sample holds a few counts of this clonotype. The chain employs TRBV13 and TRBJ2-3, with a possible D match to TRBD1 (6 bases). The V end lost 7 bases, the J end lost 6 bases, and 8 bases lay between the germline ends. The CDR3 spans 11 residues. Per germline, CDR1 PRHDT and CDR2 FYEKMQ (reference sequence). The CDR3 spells CASTQGDTQYF. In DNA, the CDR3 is TGTGCCAGCACCCAGGGGGATACGCAGTATTTT.

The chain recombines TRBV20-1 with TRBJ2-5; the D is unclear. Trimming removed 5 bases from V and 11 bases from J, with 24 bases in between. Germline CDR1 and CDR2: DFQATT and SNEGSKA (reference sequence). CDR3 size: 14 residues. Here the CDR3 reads CSAANLSSYNEQYF. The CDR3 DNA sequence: TGCAGTGCTGCCAACCTGAGCTCCTACAATGAGCAGTACTTC.

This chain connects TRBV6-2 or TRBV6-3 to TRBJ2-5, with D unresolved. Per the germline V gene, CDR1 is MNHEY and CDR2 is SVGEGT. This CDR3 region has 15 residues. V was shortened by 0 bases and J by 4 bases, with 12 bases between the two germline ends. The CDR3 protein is CASSYSGFGRETQYF. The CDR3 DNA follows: TGTGCCAGCAGTTACTCCGGGTTCGGCCGAGAGACCCAGTACTTC.

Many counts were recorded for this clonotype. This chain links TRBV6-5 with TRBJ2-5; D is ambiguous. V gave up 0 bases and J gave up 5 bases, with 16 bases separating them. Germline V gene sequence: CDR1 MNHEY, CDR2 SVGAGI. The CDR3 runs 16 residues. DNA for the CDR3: TGTGCCAGCAGTTACTCCGAGATCCGGGTTGGTGAGACCCAGTACTTC. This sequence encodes CASSYSEIRVGETQYF.

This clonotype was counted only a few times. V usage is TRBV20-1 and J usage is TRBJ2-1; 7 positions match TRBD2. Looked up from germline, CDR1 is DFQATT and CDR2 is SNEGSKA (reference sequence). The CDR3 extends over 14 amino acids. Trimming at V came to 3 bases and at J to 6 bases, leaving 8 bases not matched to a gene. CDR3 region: CSARVRLAGNEQFF. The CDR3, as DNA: TGCAGTGCTAGGGTCAGACTAGCCGGCAATGAGCAGTTCTTC.

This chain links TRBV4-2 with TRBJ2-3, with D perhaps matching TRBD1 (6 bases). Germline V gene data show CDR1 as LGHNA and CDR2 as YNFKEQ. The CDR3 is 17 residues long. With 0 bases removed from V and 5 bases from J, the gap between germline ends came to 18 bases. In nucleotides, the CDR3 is TGTGCCAGCAGCCAAGAAGGTCGGAGACAGGAGCTAGATACGCAGTATTTT. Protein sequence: CASSQEGRRQELDTQYF.

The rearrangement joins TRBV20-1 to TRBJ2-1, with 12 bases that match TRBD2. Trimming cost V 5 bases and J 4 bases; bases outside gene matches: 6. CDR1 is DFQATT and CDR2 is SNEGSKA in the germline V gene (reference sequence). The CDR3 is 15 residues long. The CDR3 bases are TGCAGTGCTGCCGCCGGGACTAGCGGGTACAATGAGCAGTTCTTC. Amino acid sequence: CSAAAGTSGYNEQFF.

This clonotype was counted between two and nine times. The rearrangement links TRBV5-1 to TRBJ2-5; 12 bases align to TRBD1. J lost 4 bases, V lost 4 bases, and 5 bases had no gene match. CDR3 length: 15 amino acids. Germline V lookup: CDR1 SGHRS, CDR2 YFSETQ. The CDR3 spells CASSGPGQGAETQYF. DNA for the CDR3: TGCGCCAGCAGCGGCCCGGGACAGGGGGCAGAGACCCAGTACTTC.

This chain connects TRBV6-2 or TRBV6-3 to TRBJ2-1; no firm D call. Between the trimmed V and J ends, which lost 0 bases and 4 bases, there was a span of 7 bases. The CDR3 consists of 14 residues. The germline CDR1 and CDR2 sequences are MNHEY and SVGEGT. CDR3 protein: CASSYSGIYNEQFF. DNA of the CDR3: TGTGCCAGCAGTTACTCGGGAATATACAATGAGCAGTTCTTC.